The clone carrying this T cell receptor (beta chain) is a singleton in its sample. Its antigen remains unknown. This sample was included in a study of cytotoxic CD8 clonotypes in ibrutinib-treated CLL. Study outcomes and limitations: There were differences in sampling times between sustained-remission and progressing patients.

The ends were cut back, 6 bases at V and 2 bases at J, with 13 bases in the middle. Germline CDR1 LNHDA, CDR2 SQIVND (reference sequence). The CDR3 contains 14 residues. Deep sequencing aimed at 1 in 200,000 to 1 in 1 million T cells' resolution. TCRdb keeps only in-frame clones here, not all; method: immunoSEQ multiplex PCR. Of more than 110,000 clones in the sample, roughly three quarters are singletons; the top ten hold 5% to 5.5%. This TCR derives from a human donor with chronic lymphocytic leukemia. The material was PBMCs, obtained after 24 months of ibrutinib treatment. The chain links TRBV19 to TRBJ1-1; D is undetermined. The CDR3 region has the DNA TGTGCCAGTAGCAGCCTGGCGGAAAACACTGAAGCTTTCTTT. Encoded protein: CASSSLAENTEAFF.